Detailed here is one T cell receptor (beta chain). The data belong to a study of T cell repertoires in cytomegalovirus infection. Turning to the study itself: Evidence of both CMV infection and a matching HLA type came from public TCR beta signatures.

In TCRdb, the reads were re-called with MiXCR into one record per CDR3 protein. The data contain some 300,000 distinct CDR3 sequences, about 8.8% of them singletons. Sample: PBMCs. The sequence derives from a human donor in good health (CMV status not recorded). Some clones in this sample may be carry-over from other donors' samples.

CDR3 region: CSARTGVLLWGQFF. Here the CDR3 DNA reads TGCAGCGCAAGGACAGGCGTCCTTCTGTGGGGGCAGTTCTTC. This chain links TRBV29-1 with TRBJ2-1, with 7 positions matching TRBD1. CDR1 and CDR2 from the germline V gene are SQVTM and ANQGSEA. The CDR3 sequence is 14 residues long. The ends lost 7 bases at V and 12 bases at J; junction bases unmatched: 18.